Sequencing of this T cell receptor (beta chain) was carried out in a study of T cell repertoires in cytomegalovirus infection. The ends were cut back, 5 bases at V and 4 bases at J, with 21 bases in the middle. The CDR3 has 16 amino acids. Germline V gene sequence: CDR1 DFQATT, CDR2 SNEGSKA (reference sequence). Worth noting for this clonotype: Its target is unknown.

TCRdb re-derived calls from the reads in MiXCR, one entry per CDR3 protein. The data show approximately 1,000,000 distinct CDR3 sequences, approximately 33% seen once. This sequence originates from a human donor in good health (CMV status not recorded). Some clones in this sample may be carry-over from other donors' samples. The specimen was cultured CD8+ T cells from PBMCs, collected from culture after CMV antigen stimulation. V is TRBV20-1 and J is TRBJ1-5; D perhaps matches TRBD1 (6 bases). CDR3 bases: TGCAGTGCTCCGGGTAGGGGGGGCCGAGGGAATCAGCCCCAGCATTTT. Protein: CSAPGRGGRGNQPQHF.